These T cell receptor beta chains were read from a single sample in a study of beta chain features in type 1 diabetes. Assay: immunoSEQ multiplex PCR; the TCRdb copy retains only in-frame clones and omits some. The data contain about 360,000 clones, around an eighth of them singletons. The source material was naive CD4+ T cells from blood. The origin of the receptors is a young man in good health. Both conserved end residues are part of each CDR3. D genes are given only for firm matches. Clone sizes are given selectively: once, few, many, or a class where the clone is expanded.

d_gene: -; abundance: few; j_gene: TRBJ2-1; v_gene: TRBV2; CDR3aa: CASNWYRVAYNEQFF; CDR3nt: TGTGCCAGCAATTGGTACAGGGTGGCGTACAATGAGCAGTTCTTC
d_gene: -; abundance: few; j_gene: TRBJ1-5; v_gene: TRBV29-1; CDR3aa: CSVEEDSNPYSNQPQHF; CDR3nt: TGCAGCGTTGAAGAAGACAGTAACCCCTATAGCAATCAGCCCCAGCATTTT
d_gene: TRBD1; abundance: -; j_gene: TRBJ2-7; v_gene: TRBV9; CDR3aa: CASTVGGTGSPSPYEQYF; CDR3nt: TGTGCCAGCACCGTGGGGGGGACAGGGTCCCCTTCGCCCTACGAGCAGTACTTC
d_gene: TRBD1; abundance: few; j_gene: TRBJ2-1; v_gene: TRBV9; CDR3aa: CASSDGTGSYNEQFF; CDR3nt: TGTGCCAGCAGCGACGGGACAGGCTCCTACAATGAGCAGTTCTTC
d_gene: TRBD2; abundance: -; j_gene: TRBJ2-1; v_gene: TRBV5-1; CDR3aa: CASSFGLADYNEQFF; CDR3nt: TGCGCCAGCAGCTTCGGACTAGCGGATTACAATGAGCAGTTCTTC
d_gene: -; abundance: few; j_gene: TRBJ2-7; v_gene: TRBV5-6; CDR3aa: CASSFVGTRSSYEQYF; CDR3nt: TGTGCCAGCAGCTTTGTAGGGACAAGAAGTTCCTACGAGCAGTACTTC
d_gene: TRBD2; abundance: few; j_gene: TRBJ2-2; v_gene: TRBV5-1; CDR3aa: CASSWGLAGTGELFF; CDR3nt: TGCGCCAGCAGCTGGGGACTAGCGGGGACCGGGGAGCTGTTTTTT
d_gene: -; abundance: few; j_gene: TRBJ2-7; v_gene: TRBV27; CDR3aa: CASSRRSGIAYEQYF; CDR3nt: TGTGCCAGCAGTAGACGCTCCGGGATAGCCTACGAGCAGTACTTC
d_gene: TRBD1; abundance: -; j_gene: TRBJ1-3; v_gene: TRBV28; CDR3aa: CASTPGGFLGNTIYF; CDR3nt: TGTGCCAGCACTCCAGGGGGATTTTTGGGGAACACCATATATTTT
d_gene: TRBD1; abundance: few; j_gene: TRBJ2-5; v_gene: TRBV4-1; CDR3aa: CASSQAGTGAMITTRYQETQYF; CDR3nt: TGCGCCAGCAGCCAAGCCGGGACAGGGGCAATGATTACTACCCGGTACCAAGAGACCCAGTACTTC
d_gene: TRBD1; abundance: -; j_gene: TRBJ1-1; v_gene: TRBV11-2; CDR3aa: CASSLASGGGTEAFF; CDR3nt: TGTGCCAGCAGCTTAGCTTCAGGGGGAGGCACTGAAGCTTTCTTT
d_gene: TRBD1; abundance: -; j_gene: TRBJ2-7; v_gene: TRBV9; CDR3aa: CASSVLRDSNEQYF; CDR3nt: TGTGCCAGCAGCGTCCTCCGGGACAGCAACGAGCAGTACTTC
d_gene: TRBD1; abundance: few; j_gene: TRBJ1-2; v_gene: TRBV5-4; CDR3aa: CASSWGTGGVYGYTF; CDR3nt: TGTGCCAGCAGCTGGGGGACAGGGGGCGTCTATGGCTACACCTTC
d_gene: -; abundance: -; j_gene: TRBJ1-1; v_gene: TRBV20-1; CDR3aa: CSAPSSAFF; CDR3nt: TGCAGTGCCCCCTCGTCAGCTTTCTTT
d_gene: -; abundance: -; j_gene: TRBJ1-3; v_gene: TRBV15; CDR3aa: CATSREQGSGNTIYF; CDR3nt: TGTGCCACCAGCAGGGAACAGGGCTCTGGAAACACCATATATTTT
d_gene: -; abundance: few; j_gene: TRBJ1-4; v_gene: TRBV29-1; CDR3aa: CSVARATNEKLFF; CDR3nt: TGCAGCGTTGCGAGGGCAACTAATGAAAAACTGTTTTTT
d_gene: -; abundance: -; j_gene: TRBJ2-1; v_gene: TRBV5-4; CDR3aa: CASSGRGSGTYNEQFF; CDR3nt: TGTGCCAGCAGCGGACGCGGGTCCGGCACCTACAATGAGCAGTTCTTC
d_gene: -; abundance: few; j_gene: TRBJ1-2; v_gene: TRBV15; CDR3aa: CATSRDLPPDYGYTF; CDR3nt: TGTGCCACCAGCAGAGATCTTCCACCAGACTATGGCTACACCTTC
d_gene: -; abundance: -; j_gene: TRBJ2-1; v_gene: TRBV19; CDR3aa: CASSVTLDRESGDEQFF; CDR3nt: TGTGCCAGTAGTGTGACCTTGGACAGAGAAAGTGGCGATGAGCAGTTCTTC
d_gene: -; abundance: few; j_gene: TRBJ2-6; v_gene: TRBV2; CDR3aa: CASSVGANVLTF; CDR3nt: TGTGCCAGTAGTGTAGGGGCCAACGTCCTGACTTTC
d_gene: -; abundance: few; j_gene: TRBJ1-4; v_gene: TRBV4-3; CDR3aa: CASSQDFGFNEKLFF; CDR3nt: TGCGCCAGCAGCCAAGATTTCGGTTTTAATGAAAAACTGTTTTTT
d_gene: TRBD1; abundance: -; j_gene: TRBJ1-1; v_gene: TRBV30; CDR3aa: CAWVGQIQAFF; CDR3nt: TGTGCCTGGGTGGGACAGATCCAAGCTTTCTTT
d_gene: TRBD2; abundance: once; j_gene: TRBJ2-3; v_gene: TRBV7-9; CDR3aa: CASSFSGGSTDTQYF; CDR3nt: TGTGCCAGCAGCTTTAGCGGGGGGAGCACAGATACGCAGTATTTT
d_gene: -; abundance: -; j_gene: TRBJ2-3; v_gene: TRBV4-2; CDR3aa: CASSQGVGESTDTQYF; CDR3nt: TGTGCCAGCAGCCAAGGTGTCGGGGAAAGCACAGATACGCAGTATTTT
d_gene: TRBD2; abundance: few; j_gene: TRBJ2-5; v_gene: TRBV7-2; CDR3aa: CASSLGASGGETQYF; CDR3nt: TGTGCCAGCAGCTTAGGGGCTAGCGGGGGGGAGACCCAGTACTTC
d_gene: -; abundance: -; j_gene: TRBJ1-1; v_gene: TRBV28; CDR3aa: CASSSIVPGGSNTEAFF; CDR3nt: TGTGCCAGCAGTTCCATTGTCCCGGGAGGATCGAACACTGAAGCTTTCTTT
d_gene: -; abundance: -; j_gene: TRBJ2-7; v_gene: TRBV6-5; CDR3aa: CASSSFGGSYEQYF; CDR3nt: TGTGCCAGCAGTTCGTTCGGGGGCTCCTACGAGCAGTACTTC
d_gene: TRBD1; abundance: few; j_gene: TRBJ2-7; v_gene: TRBV5-1; CDR3aa: CASSPQGASSYEQYF; CDR3nt: TGCGCCAGCAGCCCCCAGGGGGCGAGCTCCTACGAGCAGTACTTC
d_gene: TRBD1; abundance: -; j_gene: TRBJ2-7; v_gene: TRBV9; CDR3aa: CASSAGQGIYEQYF; CDR3nt: TGTGCCAGCAGCGCAGGACAGGGAATATACGAGCAGTACTTC
d_gene: -; abundance: many; j_gene: TRBJ2-7; v_gene: TRBV7-9; CDR3aa: CASSSRGEQYF; CDR3nt: TGTGCCAGCAGCTCCCGAGGGGAGCAGTACTTC
d_gene: -; abundance: many; j_gene: TRBJ2-1; v_gene: TRBV13; CDR3aa: CASSLSVEQFF; CDR3nt: TGTGCCAGCAGCTTATCGGTTGAGCAGTTCTTC
d_gene: TRBD1; abundance: -; j_gene: TRBJ2-7; v_gene: TRBV9; CDR3aa: CASLSGTVSYEQYF; CDR3nt: TGTGCCAGTTTATCCGGGACAGTCTCCTACGAGCAGTACTTC
d_gene: -; abundance: few; j_gene: TRBJ1-1; v_gene: TRBV14; CDR3aa: CASSRLVNTEAFF; CDR3nt: TGTGCCAGCAGCCGTCTAGTGAACACTGAAGCTTTCTTT
d_gene: TRBD1; abundance: -; j_gene: TRBJ2-1; v_gene: TRBV10-3; CDR3aa: CAISVAGGLSNEQFF; CDR3nt: TGTGCCATCAGTGTAGCAGGGGGCCTTAGCAATGAGCAGTTCTTC
d_gene: -; abundance: few; j_gene: TRBJ2-7; v_gene: TRBV10-3; CDR3aa: CAISVSGVAEQYF; CDR3nt: TGTGCCATCAGCGTATCAGGGGTCGCAGAGCAGTACTTC
d_gene: -; abundance: few; j_gene: TRBJ2-2; v_gene: TRBV9; CDR3aa: CASSVRPTGVTGELFF; CDR3nt: TGTGCCAGCAGCGTTAGGCCCACGGGGGTCACCGGGGAGCTGTTTTTT
d_gene: -; abundance: -; j_gene: TRBJ2-3; v_gene: TRBV30; CDR3aa: CAWSARLLGATQYF; CDR3nt: TGTGCCTGGAGTGCGCGTTTACTGGGGGCTACGCAGTATTTT
d_gene: TRBD1; abundance: -; j_gene: TRBJ2-3; v_gene: TRBV30; CDR3aa: CAWSHPGQGPDTQYF; CDR3nt: TGTGCCTGGAGTCATCCGGGACAGGGCCCAGATACGCAGTATTTT
d_gene: -; abundance: few; j_gene: TRBJ1-2; v_gene: TRBV28; CDR3aa: CASRSTGVGYTF; CDR3nt: TGTGCCAGCAGGTCGACTGGTGTAGGCTACACCTTC
d_gene: TRBD1; abundance: -; j_gene: TRBJ2-1; v_gene: TRBV5-4; CDR3aa: CASSFGAQGALNEQFF; CDR3nt: TGTGCCAGCAGCTTTGGTGCACAGGGGGCCCTCAATGAGCAGTTCTTC
d_gene: TRBD1; abundance: -; j_gene: TRBJ1-1; v_gene: TRBV5-1; CDR3aa: CASSPGTAPEAFF; CDR3nt: TGCGCCAGCAGCCCCGGGACAGCTCCTGAAGCTTTCTTT